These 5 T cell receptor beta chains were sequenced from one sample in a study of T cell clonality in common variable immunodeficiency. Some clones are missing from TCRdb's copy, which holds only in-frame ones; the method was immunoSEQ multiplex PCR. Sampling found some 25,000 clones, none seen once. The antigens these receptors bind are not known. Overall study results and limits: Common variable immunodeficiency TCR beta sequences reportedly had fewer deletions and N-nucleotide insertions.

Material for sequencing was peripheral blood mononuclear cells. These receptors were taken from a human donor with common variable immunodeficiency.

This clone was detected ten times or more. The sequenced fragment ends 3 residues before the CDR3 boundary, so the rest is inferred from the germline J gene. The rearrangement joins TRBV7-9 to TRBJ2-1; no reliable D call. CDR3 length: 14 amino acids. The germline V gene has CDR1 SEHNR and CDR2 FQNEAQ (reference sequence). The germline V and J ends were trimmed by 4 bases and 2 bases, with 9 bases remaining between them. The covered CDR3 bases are TGTGCCAGCAGCTCCTTTAATACCTACAATGAG. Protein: CASSSFNTYNE. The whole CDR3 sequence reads CASSSFNTYNEQFF.

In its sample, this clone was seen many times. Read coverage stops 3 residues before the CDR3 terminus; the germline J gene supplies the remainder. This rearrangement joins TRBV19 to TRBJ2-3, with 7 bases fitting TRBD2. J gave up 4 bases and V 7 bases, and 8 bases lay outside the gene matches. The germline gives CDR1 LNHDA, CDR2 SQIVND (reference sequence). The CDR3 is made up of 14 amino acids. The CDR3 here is CASKETSPPDTQYF. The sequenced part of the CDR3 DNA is TGTGCCAGTAAGGAGACTAGCCCCCCAGATACG.

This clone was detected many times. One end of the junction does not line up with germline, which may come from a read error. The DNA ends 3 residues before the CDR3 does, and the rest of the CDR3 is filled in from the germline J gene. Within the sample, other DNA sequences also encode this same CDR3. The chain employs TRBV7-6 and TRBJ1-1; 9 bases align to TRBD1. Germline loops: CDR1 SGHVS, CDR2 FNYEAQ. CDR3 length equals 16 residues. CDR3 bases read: TGTGCCAGTAGCTTAGTAGCCGGACAGGGGAGATCTGAA. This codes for CASSLVAGQGRSE. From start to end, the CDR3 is CASSLVAGQGRSEAFF.

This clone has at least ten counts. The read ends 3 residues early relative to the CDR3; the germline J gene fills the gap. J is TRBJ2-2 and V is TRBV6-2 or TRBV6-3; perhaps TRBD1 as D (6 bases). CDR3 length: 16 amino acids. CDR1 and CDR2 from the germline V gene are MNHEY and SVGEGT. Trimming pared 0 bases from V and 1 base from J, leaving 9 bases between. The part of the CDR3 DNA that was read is TGTGCCAGCAGTTACTCGGGACAAAAGAACACCGGGGAG. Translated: CASSYSGQKNTGE. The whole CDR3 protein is CASSYSGQKNTGELFF.

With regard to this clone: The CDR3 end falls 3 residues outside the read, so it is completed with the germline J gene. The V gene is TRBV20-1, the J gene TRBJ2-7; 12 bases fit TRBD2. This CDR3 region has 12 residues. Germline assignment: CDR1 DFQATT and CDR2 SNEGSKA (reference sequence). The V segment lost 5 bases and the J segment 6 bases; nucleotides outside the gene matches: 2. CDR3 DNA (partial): TGCAGTGCTCGACTAGCGGGAGTCGAG. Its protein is CSARLAGVE. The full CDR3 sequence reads CSARLAGVEQYF.